One sample yielded the 9 T cell receptor beta chains listed below, sequenced in a study of blood T cells in healthy people across ages. Through a sample-barcoded 5' primer and a J-beta primer mix, a second PCR was run for about 6 to 11 cycles. TCRdb re-called the 5' RACE reads with MiXCR, one entry per CDR3 protein. The sample consists of about 1.5 million distinct CDR3 sequences, approximately 39% of them appearing once. Sequencing was carried out using blood. The receptors here all came from a woman in her late teens or twenties in good health.

There are a few counts of this clonotype. J is TRBJ2-7 and V is TRBV6-2 or TRBV6-3; possibly TRBD2 for D (6 bases). The tail of the sequence fits TRBJ2-5 better, so the J call may be wrong. Germline-derived CDR1 and CDR2 are MNHEY and SVGEGT. This CDR3 has 15 residues. The CDR3 loop reads CASSWPFGGTETQYF. The CDR3 DNA reads as TGTGCCAGCAGTTGGCCCTTCGGCGGGACGGAGACCCAGTACTTC.

Here the CDR3 DNA reads TGTGCCAGTCGACGGGAGGGGGAAAAACTGTTTTTT. Encoded protein: CASRREGEKLFF. V usage is TRBV10-3 and J usage is TRBJ1-4; possibly TRBD1 for D (5 bases). Germline assignment: CDR1 ENHRY and CDR2 SYGVKD. This CDR3 comprises 12 residues. Trimming removed 10 bases from V and 8 bases from J, with 14 bases in between.

The chain is built from TRBV10-3 and TRBJ2-7; D remains ambiguous. Germline V gene lookup returns CDR1 ENHRY and CDR2 SYGVKD. This CDR3 has 15 amino acids. Trimming stripped 0 bases from V and 1 base from J, with 10 bases between. CDR3 amino acids: CAISESFAESYEQYF. In DNA, the CDR3 is TGTGCCATCAGTGAGTCGTTCGCAGAATCCTACGAGCAGTACTTC.

The chain combines TRBV7-2 with TRBJ1-1; D remains unclear. This CDR3 is 13 amino acids long. Deletions cut 5 bases from V and 2 bases from J, with 9 bases between. Per germline, CDR1 SGHTA and CDR2 FQGNSA. CDR3 region: CASSQAANTEAFF. The CDR3, as DNA: TGTGCCAGCAGCCAGGCAGCCAACACTGAAGCTTTCTTT.

The count of this clonotype is one. This chain uses TRBV29-1 with TRBJ2-3, with 8 bases matching TRBD2. This CDR3 contains 15 residues. The J segment lost 1 base and the V segment lost 3 bases, leaving 6 bases of the junction unmatched. CDR1 and CDR2 (germline): SQVTM, ANQGSEA. The CDR3, as DNA: TGCAGCGTTGAGCTTAGCGGGGATGGCACAGATACGCAGTATTTT. Translating gives CSVELSGDGTDTQYF.

A few counts support this clonotype. This rearrangement joins TRBV6-5 to TRBJ1-2; 7 positions match TRBD1. Germline V gene lookup returns CDR1 MNHEY and CDR2 SVGAGI. The CDR3 runs 15 residues. The junction had 3 bases not matched to a gene; V was cut back by 0 bases and J by 2 bases. The CDR3 DNA sequence: TGTGCCAGCAGTTACTCAATGACAGGGAACTATGGCTACACCTTC. Protein: CASSYSMTGNYGYTF.

The chain joins TRBV27 to TRBJ2-1, with 8 bases aligning to TRBD2. Germline CDR1 MNHEY, CDR2 SMNVEV (reference sequence). V lost 5 bases, J lost 7 bases, and 7 bases stayed unmatched. This CDR3 is built from 14 residues. The CDR3 region is CASSPLTSVNEQFF. For the CDR3, the DNA is TGTGCCAGCAGTCCTTTGACTAGCGTTAATGAGCAGTTCTTC.

CDR3 amino acids: CATSDPTDTYNEQYF. The CDR3, as DNA: TGTGCCACCAGTGATCCTACGGACACTTACAATGAGCAGTACTTC. This sequence joins TRBV24-1 and TRBJ2-1, with a possible D match to TRBD1 (5 bases). The J call is in doubt because the DNA end fits TRBJ2-7 better. The V gene's germline CDR1 is KGHDR and CDR2 SFDVKD. CDR3 length equals 15 residues.

This clonotype has only a few counts. The chain has TRBV11-1 and TRBJ2-5; the match to TRBD1 covers 8 bases. The J call could be wrong; TRBJ2-7 is a better fit for the DNA end. Germline-derived CDR1 and CDR2 are SGHAT and FQDESV (reference sequence). This CDR3 is built from 14 residues. The CDR3: CASSPWTGTNEQYF. CDR3 DNA sequence: TGTGCCAGCAGCCCGTGGACAGGGACAAACGAGCAGTACTTC.